The 18 T cell receptor beta chains listed next were all sequenced from one sample in a study of T-cell memory formation after mild COVID-19. Via MiXCR, TCRdb re-called the 5' RACE reads, giving one row per CDR3 protein. The data show 450,000 to 650,000 distinct CDR3 sequences, roughly 20% seen once. The sequencing sample was made of PBMCs or a T cell subset sorted from them (not recorded which). The receptors stem from an adult woman who had mild COVID-19 (a few samples of this study predate the infection). Cell type and time point are not known.

Only a few counts were recorded for this clonotype. This chain joins TRBV7-8 and TRBJ1-5; 11 bases agree with TRBD1. Germline-derived CDR1 and CDR2 are SGHVS and FQNEAQ. J lost 4 bases, V lost 5 bases, and 4 bases had no gene match. The CDR3 is 15 residues long. This chain's CDR3 is CASSLDRGRNQPQHF. As DNA, the CDR3 is TGTGCCAGCAGCCTGGACAGGGGGCGAAATCAGCCCCAGCATTTT.

Only a few counts were recorded for this clonotype. The rearrangement joins TRBV12-2 to TRBJ2-5; the table names TRBD1, a call not compared with the DNA. TRBV12-2 is noted as a pseudogene. This CDR3 spans 14 amino acids. Here the CDR3 reads CASRFPTGGETQYF. The CDR3 nucleotides read TGTGCAAGTCGCTTCCCGACAGGTGGGGAGACCCAGTACTTC.

This clonotype was detected a few times. The rearrangement joins TRBV7-2 to TRBJ2-3; 7 bases map to TRBD2. Germline lookup yields CDR1 SGHTA and CDR2 FQGNSA. V lost 5 bases to trimming and J lost 0 bases; unmatched junction nucleotides: 8. CDR3 length equals 16 residues. The CDR3 DNA follows: TGTGCCAGCAGCCCCCGCGGGGGAGGGAGCACAGATACGCAGTATTTT. This translates into CASSPRGGGSTDTQYF. The full variable domain, rest sourced from reference TRBV7-2 and TRBJ2-3, is GAGVSQSPSNKVTEKGKDVELRCDPISGHTALYWYRQSLGQGLEFLIYFQGNSAPDKSGLPSDRFSAERTGGSVSTLTIQRTQQEDSAVYLCASSPRGGGSTDTQYFGPGTRLTVL.

This clonotype occurred a few times. The V gene is TRBV7-8, the J gene TRBJ2-7; D might be TRBD2 (6 bases). The germline V gene has CDR1 SGHVS and CDR2 FQNEAQ. Trimming left V 3 bases short and J 4 bases short, with 16 bases between. The CDR3 length is 15 residues. CDR3 protein: CASSLSPGEVYEQYF. CDR3 nucleotides: TGTGCCAGCAGCTTGAGCCCGGGGGAGGTTTACGAGCAGTACTTC.

The table lists this clonotype with a few counts. The V and J genes are TRBV6-2 or TRBV6-3 and TRBJ1-1, with 8 bases lining up with TRBD1. The junction had 0 bases not matched to a gene; V was cut back by 0 bases and J by 3 bases. The CDR3 covers 14 residues. Germline V gives CDR1 MNHEY, CDR2 SVGEGT. The CDR3 nucleotides read TGTGCCAGCAGTTACTCGGGACAGGACACTGAAGCTTTCTTT. Translation: CASSYSGQDTEAFF.

In this sample, this clonotype turned up a few times. The gene calls are TRBV6-4 and TRBJ2-1, with 7 bases that match TRBD2. The CDR3 has 16 residues. The ends lost 4 bases at V and 0 bases at J; junction bases unmatched: 6. The germline gives CDR1 MRHNA, CDR2 SNTAGT. CDR3 loop: CASSVNGGNSYNEQFF. In nucleotides, the CDR3 is TGTGCCAGCAGTGTTAACGGGGGGAACTCCTACAATGAGCAGTTCTTC.

The CDR3 is CASSQEVTSGAYNEQFF. For the CDR3, the DNA is TGCGCCAGCAGCCAAGAGGTGACTAGCGGGGCTTACAATGAGCAGTTCTTC. The V call is TRBV4-1, the J call TRBJ2-1, with 11 bases fitting TRBD2. The length of the CDR3 is 17 residues. Germline CDR1 reads MGHRA; CDR2 reads YSYEKL. After removal of 0 bases from V and 4 bases from J, the junction contained 5 bases not matched to a gene.

This rearrangement joins TRBV6-4 to TRBJ1-1; D gene ambiguous. V was cut by 0 bases and J by 9 bases, with 8 bases left in between. The germline gives CDR1 MRHNA, CDR2 SNTAGT. The CDR3 is 12 amino acids. CDR3: CASSDSGGKAFF. The CDR3 coding sequence is TGTGCCAGCAGTGACTCTGGAGGGAAAGCTTTCTTT.

The V and J genes are TRBV7-2 and TRBJ2-3; TRBD2 aligns across 9 bases. CDR1 is SGHTA, CDR2 FQGNSA, per germline. The CDR3 contains 17 residues. With V trimmed by 5 bases and J by 0 bases, 9 bases remained unmatched. The CDR3 loop reads CASSRRASGISTDTQYF. The CDR3 DNA sequence: TGTGCCAGCAGCCGGAGGGCTAGCGGGATTAGCACAGATACGCAGTATTTT. The full variable domain, its missing parts supplied by reference TRBV7-2 and TRBJ2-3, is GAGVSQSPSNKVTEKGKDVELRCDPISGHTALYWYRQSLGQGLEFLIYFQGNSAPDKSGLPSDRFSAERTGGSVSTLTIQRTQQEDSAVYLCASSRRASGISTDTQYFGPGTRLTVL.

This sequence joins TRBV11-2 and TRBJ2-5, with D perhaps matching TRBD1 (5 bases). The CDR3 totals 16 residues. Per germline, CDR1 SGHAT and CDR2 FQNNGV. The V end was cut by 6 bases, the J end by 2 bases, with 19 bases between. The CDR3, as DNA: TGTGCCAGCAGTAAACATCAGACAGATAGACAAGAGACCCAGTACTTC. Translation: CASSKHQTDRQETQYF.

This chain connects TRBV12-3 or TRBV12-4 to TRBJ1-1; D perhaps matches TRBD1 (5 bases). The CDR3 contains 11 residues. V shed 6 bases and J shed 9 bases, with 11 bases lying between them. The CDR3 reads CASSRGPQAFF. The CDR3 DNA reads as TGTGCCAGCAGCCGGGGACCGCAAGCTTTCTTT.

This chain connects TRBV6-5 to TRBJ2-5, with D perhaps matching TRBD1 (6 bases). CDR1 is MNHEY, CDR2 SVGAGI, per germline. This CDR3 has 13 amino acids. V was trimmed by 6 bases and J by 0 bases, leaving 8 bases between them. The CDR3 is CASRQGYQETQYF. The CDR3 nucleotides read TGTGCCAGCAGACAGGGTTACCAAGAGACCCAGTACTTC.

A few counts support this clonotype. The rearrangement uses TRBV5-6 and TRBJ2-3; possibly TRBD1 for D (6 bases). V gave up 1 base and J gave up 1 base, with 13 bases separating them. CDR3 length: 16 residues. CDR1 SGHDT and CDR2 YYEEEE come from the germline V gene. The CDR3 protein is CASSLTGSIGTDTQYF. The CDR3 DNA sequence: TGTGCCAGCAGCTTGACAGGGAGTATTGGCACAGATACGCAGTATTTT.

J is TRBJ1-2 and V is TRBV12-3 or TRBV12-4; D is undetermined. The CDR3 sequence is 15 residues long. Trimming removed 4 bases at V and 2 bases at J, with 14 bases between. CDR3 coding DNA: TGTGCCAGCAGTTCCCACCTGGCAGCAAACTATGGCTACACCTTC. Translation: CASSSHLAANYGYTF.

This clonotype has more than one count but fewer than ten. The chain links TRBV12-3 or TRBV12-4 to TRBJ2-7; tentative D call: TRBD1 (6 bases). The length of the CDR3 is 14 residues. Between the trimmed V and J ends, which lost 5 bases and 3 bases, there was a span of 14 bases. This CDR3 reads CASSRTTGIYEQYF. As DNA, the CDR3 is TGTGCCAGCAGTCGAACTACAGGGATCTACGAGCAGTACTTC.

In this sample, this clonotype turned up a few times. V gene TRBV18 combines with J gene TRBJ2-7; 7 bases are a match to TRBD2. The CDR3 totals 15 residues. Germline-derived CDR1 and CDR2 are KGHSH and LQKENI. Losses at the gene ends were 3 bases for V and 0 bases for J; bases not matched to a gene: 5. The CDR3 region is CASSPPGGSSYEQYF. The CDR3 nucleotides read TGTGCCAGCTCACCTCCCGGGGGGAGCTCCTACGAGCAGTACTTC.

This clonotype has just a few counts. This chain uses TRBV4-1 with TRBJ1-1; TRBD1 aligns across 8 bases. CDR1 MGHRA and CDR2 YSYEKL come from the germline V gene. V shed 3 bases, J shed 2 bases, and the junction held 5 bases outside the gene matches. The CDR3 spans 15 residues. The CDR3 protein is CASSHTDRDNTEAFF. The CDR3 DNA reads TGCGCCAGCAGCCACACGGACAGGGACAACACTGAAGCTTTCTTT.

This clonotype showed up many times. The gene calls are TRBV12-3 or TRBV12-4 and TRBJ2-1, with 10 bases aligning to TRBD2. V lost 6 bases and J lost 4; bases outside the gene matches: 3. This CDR3 contains 14 residues. The CDR3, as DNA: TGTGCCAGCAGCCTACTAGCGGGATACAATGAGCAGTTCTTC. This codes for CASSLLAGYNEQFF.